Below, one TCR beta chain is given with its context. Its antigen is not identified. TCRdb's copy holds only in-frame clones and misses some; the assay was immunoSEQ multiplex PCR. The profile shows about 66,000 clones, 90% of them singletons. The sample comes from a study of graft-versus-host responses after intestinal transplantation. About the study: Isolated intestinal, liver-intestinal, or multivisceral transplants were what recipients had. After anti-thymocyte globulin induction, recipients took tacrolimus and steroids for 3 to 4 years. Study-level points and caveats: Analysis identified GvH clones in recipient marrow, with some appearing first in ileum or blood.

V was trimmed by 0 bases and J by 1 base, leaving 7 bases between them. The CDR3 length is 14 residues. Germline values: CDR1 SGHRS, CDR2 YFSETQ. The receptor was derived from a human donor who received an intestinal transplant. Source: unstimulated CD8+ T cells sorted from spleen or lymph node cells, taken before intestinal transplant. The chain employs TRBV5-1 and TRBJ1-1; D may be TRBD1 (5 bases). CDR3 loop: CASSLETANTEAFF. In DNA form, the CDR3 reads TGCGCCAGCAGCTTGGAGACAGCGAACACTGAAGCTTTCTTT. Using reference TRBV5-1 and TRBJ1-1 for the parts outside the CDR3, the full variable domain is KAGVTQTPRYLIKTRGQQVTLSCSPISGHRSVSWYQQTPGQGLQFLFEYFSETQRNKGNFPGRFSGRQFSNSRSEMNVSTLELGDSALYLCASSLETANTEAFFGQGTRLTVV.